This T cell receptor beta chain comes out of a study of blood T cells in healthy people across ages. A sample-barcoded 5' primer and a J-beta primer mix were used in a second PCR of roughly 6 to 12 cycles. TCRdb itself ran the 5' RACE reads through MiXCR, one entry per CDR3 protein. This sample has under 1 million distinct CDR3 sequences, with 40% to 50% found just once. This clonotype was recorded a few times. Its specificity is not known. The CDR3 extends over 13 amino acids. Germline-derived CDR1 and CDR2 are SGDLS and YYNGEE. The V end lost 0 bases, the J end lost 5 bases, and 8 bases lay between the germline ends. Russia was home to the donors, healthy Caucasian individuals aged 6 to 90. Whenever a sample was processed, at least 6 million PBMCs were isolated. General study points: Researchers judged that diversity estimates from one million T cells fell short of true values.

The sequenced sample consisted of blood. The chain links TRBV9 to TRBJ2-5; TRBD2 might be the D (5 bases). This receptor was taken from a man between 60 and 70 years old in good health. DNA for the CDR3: TGTGCCAGCAGCGTAGTCTCGGGGGAGACCCAGTACTTC. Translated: CASSVVSGETQYF.